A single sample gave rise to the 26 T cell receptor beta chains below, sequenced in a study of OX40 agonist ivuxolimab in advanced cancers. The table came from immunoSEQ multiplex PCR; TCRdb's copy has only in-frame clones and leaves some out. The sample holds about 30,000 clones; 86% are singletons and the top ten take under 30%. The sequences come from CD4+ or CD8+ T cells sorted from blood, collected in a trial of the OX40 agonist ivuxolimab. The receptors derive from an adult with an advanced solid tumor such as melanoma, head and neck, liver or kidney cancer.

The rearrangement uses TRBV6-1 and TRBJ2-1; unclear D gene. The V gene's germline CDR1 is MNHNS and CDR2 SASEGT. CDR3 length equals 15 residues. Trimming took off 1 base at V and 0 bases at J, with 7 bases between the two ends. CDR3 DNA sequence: TGTGCCAGCAGTGAAGGTACGGGCTCCTACAATGAGCAGTTCTTC. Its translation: CASSEGTGSYNEQFF.

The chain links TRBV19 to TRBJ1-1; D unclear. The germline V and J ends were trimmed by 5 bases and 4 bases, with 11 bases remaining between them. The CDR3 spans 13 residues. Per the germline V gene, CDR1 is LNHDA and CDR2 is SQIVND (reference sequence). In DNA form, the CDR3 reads TGTGCCAGTAGTTGGAACGGAGTCACTGAAGCTTTCTTT. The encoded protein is CASSWNGVTEAFF. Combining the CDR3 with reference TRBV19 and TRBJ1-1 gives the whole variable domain DGGITQSPKYLFRKEGQNVTLSCEQNLNHDAMYWYRQDPGQGLRLIYYSQIVNDFQKGDIAEGYSVSREKKESFPLTVTSAQKNPTAFYLCASSWNGVTEAFFGQGTRLTVV.

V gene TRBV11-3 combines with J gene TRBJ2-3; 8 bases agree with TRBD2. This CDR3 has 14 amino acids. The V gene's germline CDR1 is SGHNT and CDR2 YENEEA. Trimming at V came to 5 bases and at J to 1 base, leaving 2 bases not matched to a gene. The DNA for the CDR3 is TGTGCCAGCAGCCAAGCGGGAGGCACAGATACGCAGTATTTT. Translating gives CASSQAGGTDTQYF.

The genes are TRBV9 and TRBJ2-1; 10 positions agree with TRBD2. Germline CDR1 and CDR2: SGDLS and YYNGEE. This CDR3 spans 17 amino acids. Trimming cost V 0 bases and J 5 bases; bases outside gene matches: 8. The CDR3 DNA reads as TGTGCCAGCAGCGTAGCCCCTACTAGCGGGAAAAACAATGAGCAGTTCTTC. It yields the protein CASSVAPTSGKNNEQFF.

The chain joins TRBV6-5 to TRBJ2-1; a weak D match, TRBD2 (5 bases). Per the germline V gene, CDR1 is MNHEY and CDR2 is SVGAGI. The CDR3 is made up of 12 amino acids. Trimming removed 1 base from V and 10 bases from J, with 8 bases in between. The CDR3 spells CASSYFQREQFF. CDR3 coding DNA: TGTGCCAGCAGTTACTTCCAGCGGGAGCAGTTCTTC.

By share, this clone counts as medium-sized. CDR3 bases: TGTGCCAGCAGCCCGACAGGTATGAACACTGAAGCTTTCTTT. Translation gives CASSPTGMNTEAFF. The chain couples TRBV5-5 to TRBJ1-1, with D tentatively TRBD1 (6 bases). Germline-derived CDR1 and CDR2 are SGHKS and YYEKEE (reference sequence). V lost 4 bases, J lost 0 bases, and 10 bases lay in between. The CDR3 is 14 amino acids.

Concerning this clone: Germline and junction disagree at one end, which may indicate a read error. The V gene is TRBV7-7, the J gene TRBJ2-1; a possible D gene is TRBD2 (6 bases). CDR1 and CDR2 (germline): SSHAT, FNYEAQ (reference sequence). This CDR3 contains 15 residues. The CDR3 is CASSLDPSEYNEQFF. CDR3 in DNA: TGTGCTAGCAGCTTAGATCCTAGCGAGTACAATGAGCAGTTCTTC.

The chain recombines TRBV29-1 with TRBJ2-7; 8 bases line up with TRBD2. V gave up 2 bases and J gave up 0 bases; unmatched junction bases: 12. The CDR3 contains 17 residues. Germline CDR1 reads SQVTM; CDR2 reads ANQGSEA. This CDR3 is CSVEQPGGSGASYEQYF. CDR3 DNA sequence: TGCAGCGTTGAACAGCCCGGAGGTAGCGGGGCCTCCTACGAGCAGTACTTC.

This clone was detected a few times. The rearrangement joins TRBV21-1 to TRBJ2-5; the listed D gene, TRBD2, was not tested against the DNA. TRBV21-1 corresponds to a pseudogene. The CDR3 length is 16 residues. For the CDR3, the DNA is TGTGCCAGCAGCAAAGCAGGCGGGAAAGGAGGAGAGACCCAGTACTTC. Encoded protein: CASSKAGGKGGETQYF.

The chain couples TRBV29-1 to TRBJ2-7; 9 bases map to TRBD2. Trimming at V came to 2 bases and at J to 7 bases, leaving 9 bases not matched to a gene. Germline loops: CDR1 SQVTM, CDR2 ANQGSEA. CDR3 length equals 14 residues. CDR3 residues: CSVEKIAGVKEQYF. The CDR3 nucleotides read TGCAGCGTTGAAAAGATAGCGGGAGTGAAAGAGCAGTACTTC.

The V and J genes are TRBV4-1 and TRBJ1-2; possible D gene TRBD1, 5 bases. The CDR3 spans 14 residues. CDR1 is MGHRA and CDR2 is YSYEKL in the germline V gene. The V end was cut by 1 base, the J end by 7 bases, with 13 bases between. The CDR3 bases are TGCGCCAGCAGCCAAGCTCTCGGGGGTGGTGGCTACACCTTC. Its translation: CASSQALGGGGYTF.

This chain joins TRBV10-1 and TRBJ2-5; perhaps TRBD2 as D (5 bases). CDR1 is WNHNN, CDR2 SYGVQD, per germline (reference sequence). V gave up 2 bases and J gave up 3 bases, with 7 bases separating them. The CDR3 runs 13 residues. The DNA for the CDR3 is TGCGCCAGCAGTGAGAGGCGGGAAGAGACCCAGTACTTC. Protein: CASSERREETQYF.

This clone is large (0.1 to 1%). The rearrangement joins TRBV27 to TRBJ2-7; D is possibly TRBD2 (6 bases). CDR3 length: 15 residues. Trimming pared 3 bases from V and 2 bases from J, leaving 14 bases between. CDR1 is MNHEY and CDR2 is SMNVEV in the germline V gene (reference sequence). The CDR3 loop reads CASSFRRGLTYEQYF. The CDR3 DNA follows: TGTGCCAGCAGTTTTCGGCGGGGCTTAACCTACGAGCAGTACTTC.

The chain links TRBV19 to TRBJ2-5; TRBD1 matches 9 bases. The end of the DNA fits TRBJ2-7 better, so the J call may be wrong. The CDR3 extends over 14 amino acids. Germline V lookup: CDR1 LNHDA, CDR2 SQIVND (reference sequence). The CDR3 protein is CASSIGTGAYEQYF. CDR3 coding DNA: TGTGCCAGTAGTATAGGGACAGGGGCCTACGAGCAGTACTTC.

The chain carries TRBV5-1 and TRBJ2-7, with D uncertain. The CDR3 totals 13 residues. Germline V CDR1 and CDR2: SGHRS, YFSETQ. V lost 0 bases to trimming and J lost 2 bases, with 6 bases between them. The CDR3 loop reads CASSLGTTYEQYF. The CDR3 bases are TGCGCCAGCAGCTTGGGCACTACCTACGAGCAGTACTTC.

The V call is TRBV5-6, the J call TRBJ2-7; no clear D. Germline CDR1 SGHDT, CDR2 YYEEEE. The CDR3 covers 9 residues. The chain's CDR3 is CAPGYEQYF. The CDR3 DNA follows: TGTGCTCCGGGCTACGAGCAGTACTTC.

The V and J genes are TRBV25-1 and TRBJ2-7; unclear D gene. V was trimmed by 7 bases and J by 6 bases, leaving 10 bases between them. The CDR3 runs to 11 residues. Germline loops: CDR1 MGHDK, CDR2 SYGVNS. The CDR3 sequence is CASKTGPEQYF. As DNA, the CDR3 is TGTGCCAGCAAAACCGGACCCGAGCAGTACTTC.

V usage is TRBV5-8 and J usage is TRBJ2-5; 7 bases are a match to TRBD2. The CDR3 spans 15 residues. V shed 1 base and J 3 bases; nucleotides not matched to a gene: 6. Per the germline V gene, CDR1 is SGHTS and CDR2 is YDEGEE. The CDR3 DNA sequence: TGTGCCAGCAGCTTGCTAACTGGGAGGGAAGAGACCCAGTACTTC. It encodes CASSLLTGREETQYF.

In nucleotides, the CDR3 is TGTGCCAGCAGAACACAAGGCCTAGACAGGGGGCGCGGAACTAATGAAAAACTGTTTTTT. This codes for CASRTQGLDRGRGTNEKLFF. This sequence joins TRBV7-8 and TRBJ1-4; 10 nucleotides match TRBD1. This CDR3 is built from 20 residues. The V gene end was trimmed by 6 bases and the J gene end by 1 base; junction bases not matched to a gene: 17. Per germline, CDR1 SGHVS and CDR2 FQNEAQ.

DNA of the CDR3: TGTGCCAGCAGTTTATCAGGGCGCAGGAACACTGAAGCTTTCTTT. Translation: CASSLSGRRNTEAFF. This chain uses TRBV28 with TRBJ1-1; TRBD1 might be the D (5 bases). Trimming cost V 1 base and J 1 base, with 10 bases left between them. The CDR3 runs 15 residues. Germline V gives CDR1 MDHEN, CDR2 SYDVKM.

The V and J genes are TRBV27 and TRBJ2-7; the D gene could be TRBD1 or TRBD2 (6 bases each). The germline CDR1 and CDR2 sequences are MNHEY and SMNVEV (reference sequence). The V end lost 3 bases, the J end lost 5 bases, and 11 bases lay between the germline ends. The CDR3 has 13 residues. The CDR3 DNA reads TGTGCCAGCAGTTTTGGGGGGCCAAACGAGCAGTACTTC. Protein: CASSFGGPNEQYF.

As DNA, the CDR3 is TGTGCCAGCAGCTCGGGACCCCCCGACCAGTACTTC. Translated, it gives CASSSGPPDQYF. The chain couples TRBV7-9 to TRBJ2-5; D assignment may be TRBD1 or TRBD2 (5 bases each). V lost 4 bases to trimming and J lost 10 bases, with 13 bases between them. The V gene's germline CDR1 is SEHNR and CDR2 FQNEAQ (reference sequence). CDR3 length: 12 amino acids.

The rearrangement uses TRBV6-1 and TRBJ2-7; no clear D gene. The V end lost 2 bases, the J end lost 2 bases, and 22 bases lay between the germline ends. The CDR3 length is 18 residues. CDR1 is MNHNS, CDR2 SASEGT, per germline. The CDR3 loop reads CASSEPELFDDPTYEQYF. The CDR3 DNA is TGTGCCAGCAGTGAACCGGAACTTTTTGACGACCCAACCTACGAGCAGTACTTC.

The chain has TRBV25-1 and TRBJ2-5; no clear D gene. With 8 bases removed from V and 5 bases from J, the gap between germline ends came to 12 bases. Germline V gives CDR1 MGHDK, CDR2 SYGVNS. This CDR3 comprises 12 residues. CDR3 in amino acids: CASGPLGETQYF. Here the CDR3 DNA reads TGTGCCAGCGGGCCCTTAGGGGAGACCCAGTACTTC.

CDR3 loop: CASSTGFGYTF. CDR3 DNA: TGTGCCAGCAGCACAGGGTTTGGCTACACCTTC. The chain carries TRBV6-6 and TRBJ1-2, with a tentative D call TRBD1 (6 bases). Germline CDR1 MNHNY, CDR2 SVGAGI (reference sequence). Trimming removed 6 bases at V and 7 bases at J, with 9 bases between. The CDR3 is 11 residues long.

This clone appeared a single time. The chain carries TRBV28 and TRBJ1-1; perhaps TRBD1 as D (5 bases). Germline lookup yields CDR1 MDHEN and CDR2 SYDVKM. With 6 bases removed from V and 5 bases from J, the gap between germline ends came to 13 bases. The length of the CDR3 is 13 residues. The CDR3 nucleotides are TGTGCCAGCAGCGTCTTGGGGGGGACTGAAGCTTTCTTT. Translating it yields CASSVLGGTEAFF. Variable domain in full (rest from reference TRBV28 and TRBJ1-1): DVKVTQSSRYLVKRTGEKVFLECVQDMDHENMFWYRQDPGLGLRLIYFSYDVKMKEKGDIPEGYSVSREKKERFSLILESASTNQTSMYLCASSVLGGTEAFFGQGTRLTVV.